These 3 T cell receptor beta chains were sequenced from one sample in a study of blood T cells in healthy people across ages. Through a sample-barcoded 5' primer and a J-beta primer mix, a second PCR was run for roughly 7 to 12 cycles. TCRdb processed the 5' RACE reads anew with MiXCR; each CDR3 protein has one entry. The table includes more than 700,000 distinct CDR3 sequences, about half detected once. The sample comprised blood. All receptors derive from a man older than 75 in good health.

The CDR3 region has the DNA TGCAGTGGCGCGGACAGCACAGATACGCAGTATTTT. Translated: CSGADSTDTQYF. The chain couples TRBV20-1 to TRBJ2-3, with D hard to call. The V and J ends lost 7 bases and 0 bases respectively, with 8 bases between them. Germline CDR1 and CDR2: DFQATT and SNEGSKA (reference sequence). CDR3 length: 12 residues.

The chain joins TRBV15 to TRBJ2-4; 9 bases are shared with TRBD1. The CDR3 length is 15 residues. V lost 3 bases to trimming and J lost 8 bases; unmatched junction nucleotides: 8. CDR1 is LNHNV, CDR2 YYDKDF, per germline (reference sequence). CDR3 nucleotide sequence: TGTGCCACCAGCAGGGACAGGGGAATTGCACACATTCAGTACTTC. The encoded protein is CATSRDRGIAHIQYF.

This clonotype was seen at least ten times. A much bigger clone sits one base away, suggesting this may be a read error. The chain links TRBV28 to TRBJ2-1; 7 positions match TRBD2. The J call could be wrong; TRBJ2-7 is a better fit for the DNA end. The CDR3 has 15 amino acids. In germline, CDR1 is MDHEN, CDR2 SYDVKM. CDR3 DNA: TGTGCCAGCAACCAGAGAGCGGGACCCTACAATGAGCAGTACTTC. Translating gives CASNQRAGPYNEQYF.